This T cell receptor (beta chain) was observed in a study of T cells after yellow fever vaccination. Making TCR cDNA involved 5'RACE template switching, which added UMIs and a universal primer site. TCRdb re-analysed the 5' RACE reads in MiXCR, keeping a single row per CDR3 protein. The table includes 100,000 to 150,000 distinct CDR3 sequences, under 9% detected once. Study results and limitations: The bulk population could contribute abundant contaminating clonotypes to FACS-sorted repertoires. Overall, a small share of clonotypes was seen in both CD4 and CD8 compartments. Though weaker, the secondary response peaked faster, on day 5 versus 15.

CDR3 length: 14 amino acids. V trimming: 5 bases; J trimming: 8 bases; junction bases outside the gene matches: 3. Points on this clonotype: The antigen is unknown.

V usage is TRBV12-3 or TRBV12-4 and J usage is TRBJ1-6; TRBD1 matches 10 bases. The receptor was derived from a man between 18 and 35 years old who received the YFV17D yellow fever vaccine. The material was CD8+ T cells sorted from PBMCs, obtained on the day of the yellow fever booster vaccination. CDR3 region: CASSAGTGDSPLHF. DNA for the CDR3: TGTGCCAGCAGTGCCGGGACAGGGGATTCACCCCTCCACTTT.